Listed below are T cell receptor beta chains from one sample, sequenced in a study of blood T cell repertoires in COVID-19. The repertoire was sequenced with immunoSEQ multiplex PCR; TCRdb's copy has only in-frame clones and lacks some. The sample includes roughly 410,000 clones, around 87% of them seen just once. What was sequenced was peripheral blood. These receptors originate from an older woman with COVID-19, enrolled during active disease. The CDR3 runs from the conserved cysteine through the conserved F or W. D genes are given only for firm matches. The size entry is marked missing in some rows and otherwise reads once, few, many or a size class.

clone_size,d_call,j_call,v_call,cdr3_nt,cdr3_aa
few,-,TRBJ2-1,TRBV5-6,TGTGCCAGCAGCTTGGCCGAGGCGGGGCGCTCCTACAATGAGCAGTTCTTC,CASSLAEAGRSYNEQFF
-,TRBD2,TRBJ2-3,TRBV9,TGTGCCAGCAGCCCCGGGACTAGCATAGGGCTAGATACGCAGTATTTT,CASSPGTSIGLDTQYF
few,-,TRBJ2-2,TRBV19,TGTGCCAGTAGTACCCTATGGGGGCAGGCGAACACCGGGGAGCTGTTTTTT,CASSTLWGQANTGELFF
-,-,TRBJ1-2,TRBV10-1,TGCGCCAGCACTCAGGCTAACTATGGCTACACCTTC,CASTQANYGYTF
-,-,TRBJ2-5,TRBV4-2,TGTGCCAGCAGCCAGGAGGGTGGGGAGACCCAGTACTTC,CASSQEGGETQYF
-,-,TRBJ1-1,TRBV12-3/TRBV12-4,TGTGCCAGCAGTTGGTTCGGCACTGAAGCTTTCTTT,CASSWFGTEAFF
-,-,TRBJ1-2,TRBV7-2,TGTGCCAGCAGCTTAAATATCGGGTATGGCTACACCTTC,CASSLNIGYGYTF
-,TRBD1,TRBJ1-2,TRBV5-6,TGTGCCAGCAGCCACTGGGACAGGCGTAACTATGGCTACACCTTC,CASSHWDRRNYGYTF
-,-,TRBJ1-1,TRBV5-1,TGCGCCAGCAGCTTACCAGGGTTGAACACTGAAGCTTTCTTT,CASSLPGLNTEAFF
-,-,TRBJ1-6,TRBV19,TGTGCCAGTAGTATCACGGATTCACCCCTCCACTTT,CASSITDSPLHF
-,-,TRBJ2-5,TRBV30,TGTGCCTGGAGCCCCGCTAGCTCGCAGACCCAGTACTTC,CAWSPASSQTQYF
-,TRBD1,TRBJ1-1,TRBV19,TGTGCCAGTAGTGTATTCGACAGGGGGGGAATGAACACTGAAGCTTTCTTT,CASSVFDRGGMNTEAFF
few,-,TRBJ2-4,TRBV5-1,TGCGCCAGCACCCCAGAAGGCCAGGGTAGAAACATTCAGTACTTC,CASTPEGQGRNIQYF
-,-,TRBJ2-6,TRBV4-2,TGTGCCAGCAGCCACGGGGAGTTCGGTCTCTCTGGGGCCAACGTCCTGACTTTC,CASSHGEFGLSGANVLTF
-,TRBD2,TRBJ2-3,TRBV19,TGTGCCAGTAGTTTGCGGGGGACCATTCCTAGCACAGATACGCAGTATTTT,CASSLRGTIPSTDTQYF
-,-,TRBJ2-5,TRBV13,TGTGCCAGCAGCTTACGGGAGACCCAGTACTTC,CASSLRETQYF
-,-,TRBJ1-4,TRBV12-5,TGTGCTAGTGGTTCAGGGGTCCCAGGGAATGAAAAACTGTTTTTT,CASGSGVPGNEKLFF
once,TRBD1,TRBJ2-1,TRBV6-5,TGTGCCAGCAGCCCCATAGGGGGCTTCAATGAGCAGTTCTTC,CASSPIGGFNEQFF
-,TRBD1,TRBJ1-2,TRBV19,TGTGCCAGTAGGACAGGGGTTTCCTATGGCTACACCTTC,CASRTGVSYGYTF
once,-,TRBJ2-3,TRBV11-3,TGTGCCAGCAGTCGAAATCCAGGGATACAGACAGATACGCAGTATTTT,CASSRNPGIQTDTQYF
-,-,TRBJ1-3,TRBV28,TGTGCCAGCAGTTCTTCCCCCGGAAACACCATATATTTT,CASSSSPGNTIYF
-,TRBD1,TRBJ2-7,TRBV5-1,TGCGCCAGCAGCTTAGACAGGGCGTACGAGCAGTACTTC,CASSLDRAYEQYF
-,-,TRBJ1-2,TRBV28,TGTGCCAGCAGTTTCGGGGGGGCGCGCAACTATGGCTACACCTTC,CASSFGGARNYGYTF
-,-,TRBJ1-1,TRBV6-5,TGTGCCAGCGGTTCGGGGAATTCCCCTTTTGAAGCTTTCTTT,CASGSGNSPFEAFF
-,TRBD1,TRBJ1-2,TRBV4-1,TGCGCCAGCAGCCTAATCCAGGGGGTAGGCTATGGCTACACCTTC,CASSLIQGVGYGYTF
-,TRBD1,TRBJ2-7,TRBV3-1/TRBV3-2,TGTGCCAGCAGCCTTACCCTAGGGGGCGGCGAGCAGTACTTC,CASSLTLGGGEQYF